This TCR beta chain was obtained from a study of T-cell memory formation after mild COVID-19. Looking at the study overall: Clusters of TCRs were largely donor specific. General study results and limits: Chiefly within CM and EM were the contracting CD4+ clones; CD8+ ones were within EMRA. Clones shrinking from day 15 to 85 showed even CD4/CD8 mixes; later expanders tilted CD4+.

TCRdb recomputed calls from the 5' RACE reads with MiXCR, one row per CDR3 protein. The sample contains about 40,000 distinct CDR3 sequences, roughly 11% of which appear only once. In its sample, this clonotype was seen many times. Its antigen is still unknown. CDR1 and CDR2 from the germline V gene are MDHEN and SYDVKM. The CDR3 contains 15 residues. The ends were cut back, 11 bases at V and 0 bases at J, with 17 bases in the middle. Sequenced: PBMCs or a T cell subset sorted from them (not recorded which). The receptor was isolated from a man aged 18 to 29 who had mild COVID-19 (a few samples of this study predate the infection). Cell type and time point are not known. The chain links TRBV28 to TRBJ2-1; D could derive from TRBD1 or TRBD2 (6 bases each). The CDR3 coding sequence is TGTGCCCTGCTGGCGTCGGGGGCCTCCTACAATGAGCAGTTCTTC. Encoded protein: CALLASGASYNEQFF.